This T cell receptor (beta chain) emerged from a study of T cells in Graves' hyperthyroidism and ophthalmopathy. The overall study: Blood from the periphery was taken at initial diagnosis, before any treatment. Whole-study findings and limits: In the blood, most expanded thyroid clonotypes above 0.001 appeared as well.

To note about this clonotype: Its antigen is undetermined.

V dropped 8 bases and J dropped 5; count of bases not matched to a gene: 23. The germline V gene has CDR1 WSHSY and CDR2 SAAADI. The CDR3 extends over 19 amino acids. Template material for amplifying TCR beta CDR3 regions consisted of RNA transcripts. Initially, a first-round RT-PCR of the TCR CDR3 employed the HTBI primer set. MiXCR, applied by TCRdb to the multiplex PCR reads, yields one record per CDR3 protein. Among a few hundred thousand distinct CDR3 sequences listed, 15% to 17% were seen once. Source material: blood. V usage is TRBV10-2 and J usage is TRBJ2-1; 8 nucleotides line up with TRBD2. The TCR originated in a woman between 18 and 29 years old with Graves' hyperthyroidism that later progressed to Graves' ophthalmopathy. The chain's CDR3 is CASGSGSKLGWSTHNEQFF. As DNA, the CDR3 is TGCGCCAGCGGAAGCGGGAGTAAATTGGGCTGGAGTACACACAATGAGCAGTTCTTC.